This T cell receptor (beta chain) was found in a study of T cell changes during pregnancy in multiple sclerosis. Sequenced by immunoSEQ multiplex PCR; TCRdb stores in-frame clones only, minus some. The sample consists of some 37,000 clones, about nine tenths of them appearing once. V was clipped by 8 bases and J by 1 base; unmatched bases: 10. Germline values: CDR1 LNHDA, CDR2 SQIVND (reference sequence). There are 15 residues in the CDR3. The gene calls are TRBV19 and TRBJ2-7; 8 bases are shared with TRBD2. Here the sequenced sample was CD8+ T cells from peripheral blood mononuclear cells, taken in the third trimester of pregnancy. The receptor was derived from a female donor with multiple sclerosis, enrolled in a pregnancy study. DNA of the CDR3: TGTGCCAGTCAGGTGGGGAGCGGGAGTTCCTACGAGCAGTACTTC. Protein: CASQVGSGSSYEQYF. Variable domain in full (rest from reference TRBV19 and TRBJ2-7): DGGITQSPKYLFRKEGQNVTLSCEQNLNHDAMYWYRQDPGQGLRLIYYSQIVNDFQKGDIAEGYSVSREKKESFPLTVTSAQKNPTAFYLCASQVGSGSSYEQYFGPGTRLTVT.